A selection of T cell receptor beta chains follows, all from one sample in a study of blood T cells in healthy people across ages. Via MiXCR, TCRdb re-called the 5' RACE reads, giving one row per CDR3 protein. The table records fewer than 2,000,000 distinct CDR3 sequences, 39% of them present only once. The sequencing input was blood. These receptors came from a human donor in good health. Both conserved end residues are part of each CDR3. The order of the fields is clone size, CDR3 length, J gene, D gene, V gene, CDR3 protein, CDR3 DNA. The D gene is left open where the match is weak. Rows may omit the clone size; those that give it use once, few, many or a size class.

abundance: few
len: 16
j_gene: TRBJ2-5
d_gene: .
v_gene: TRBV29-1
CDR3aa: CSVGFRRGGGQETQYF
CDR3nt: TGCAGCGTTGGGTTTAGGCGGGGAGGGGGCCAAGAGACCCAGTACTTC

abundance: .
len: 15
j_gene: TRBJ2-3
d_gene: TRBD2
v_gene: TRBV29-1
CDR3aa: CSANPSGGYTDTQYF
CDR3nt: TGCAGCGCCAACCCTAGCGGGGGATACACAGATACGCAGTATTTT

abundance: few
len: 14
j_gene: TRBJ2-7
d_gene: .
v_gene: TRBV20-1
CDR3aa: CSASGGAHIYEQYF
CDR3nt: TGCAGTGCTAGCGGTGGGGCTCACATCTACGAGCAGTACTTC

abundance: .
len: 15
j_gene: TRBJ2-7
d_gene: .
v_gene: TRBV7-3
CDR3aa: CASSLRHSLDYEQYF
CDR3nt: TGTGCCAGCAGCCTCCGTCATAGCCTCGACTACGAGCAGTACTTC

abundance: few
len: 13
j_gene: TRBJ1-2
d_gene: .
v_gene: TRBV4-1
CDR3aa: CASSQAPNYGYTF
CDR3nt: TGCGCCAGCAGCCAGGCACCTAACTATGGCTACACCTTC

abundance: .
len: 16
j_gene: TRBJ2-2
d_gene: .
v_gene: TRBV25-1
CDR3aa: CASSGPRGWYTGELFF
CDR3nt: TGTGCCAGCAGTGGACCCAGGGGCTGGTACACCGGGGAGCTGTTTTTT

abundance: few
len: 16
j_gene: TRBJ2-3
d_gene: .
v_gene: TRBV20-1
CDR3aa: CSAIIGLWGGEDTQYF
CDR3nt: TGCAGTGCTATAATCGGGCTGTGGGGGGGCGAGGATACGCAGTATTTT

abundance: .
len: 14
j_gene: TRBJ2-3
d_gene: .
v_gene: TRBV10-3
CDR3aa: CAISDGVGPDTQYF
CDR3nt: TGTGCCATCAGTGATGGGGTGGGTCCAGATACGCAGTATTTT

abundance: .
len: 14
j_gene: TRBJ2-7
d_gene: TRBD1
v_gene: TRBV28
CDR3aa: CASSGTGDLYEQYF
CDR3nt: TGTGCCAGCAGTGGGACAGGAGACCTCTACGAGCAGTACTTC

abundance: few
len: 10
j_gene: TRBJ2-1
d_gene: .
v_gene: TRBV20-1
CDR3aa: CSPWDLKQFF
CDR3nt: TGCAGTCCGTGGGACTTAAAGCAGTTCTTC

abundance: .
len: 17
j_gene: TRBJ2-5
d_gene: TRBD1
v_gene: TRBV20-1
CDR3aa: CSAALGQPGQGRQTQYF
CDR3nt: TGCAGTGCTGCATTAGGCCAGCCGGGACAGGGCAGACAGACCCAGTACTTC

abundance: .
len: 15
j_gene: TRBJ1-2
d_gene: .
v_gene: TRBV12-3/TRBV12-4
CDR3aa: CASSLAPSQRYGYTF
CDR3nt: TGTGCCAGCAGTCTAGCACCGTCGCAGCGCTATGGCTACACCTTC

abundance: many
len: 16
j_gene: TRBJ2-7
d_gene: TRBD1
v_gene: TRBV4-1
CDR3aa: CASSQLMRTGTYEQYF
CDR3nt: TGCGCCAGCAGCCAGCTTATGAGGACAGGTACCTACGAGCAGTACTTC

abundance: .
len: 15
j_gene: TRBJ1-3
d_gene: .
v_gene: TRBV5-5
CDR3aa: CASSFGPFFGNTIYF
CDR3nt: TGTGCCAGCAGCTTCGGTCCGTTCTTTGGAAACACCATATATTTT

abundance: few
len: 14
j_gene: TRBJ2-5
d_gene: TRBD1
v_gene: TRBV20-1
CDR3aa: CSASPGQDQETQYF
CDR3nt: TGCAGTGCTAGTCCGGGACAGGACCAAGAGACCCAGTACTTC

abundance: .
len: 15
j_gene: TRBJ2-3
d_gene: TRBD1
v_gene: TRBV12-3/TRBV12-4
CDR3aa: CASSPDLGGTSTQYF
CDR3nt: TGTGCCAGCAGTCCCGATCTAGGGGGCACAAGTACGCAGTATTTT

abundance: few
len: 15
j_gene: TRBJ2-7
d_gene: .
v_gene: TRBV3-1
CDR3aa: CASSPSAAKTYEQYF
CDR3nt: TGTGCCAGTAGCCCTAGTGCGGCCAAGACCTACGAGCAGTACTTC

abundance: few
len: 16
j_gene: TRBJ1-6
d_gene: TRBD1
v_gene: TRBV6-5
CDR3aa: CASSYATGSSGSPLHF
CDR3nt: TGTGCCAGCAGTTACGCGACAGGGTCGTCAGGTTCACCCCTCCACTTT

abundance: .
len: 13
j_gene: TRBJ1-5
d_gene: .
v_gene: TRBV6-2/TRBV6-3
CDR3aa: CASRYRRTQPQHF
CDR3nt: TGTGCCAGCAGGTACAGGAGGACTCAGCCCCAGCATTTT

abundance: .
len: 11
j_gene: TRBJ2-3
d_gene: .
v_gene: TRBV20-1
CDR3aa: CSATVADTQYF
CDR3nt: TGCAGTGCAACAGTCGCAGATACGCAGTATTTT

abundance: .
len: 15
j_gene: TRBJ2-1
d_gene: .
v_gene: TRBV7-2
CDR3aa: CASSLSDNPYNEQFF
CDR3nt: TGTGCCAGCAGCTTAAGTGATAACCCCTACAATGAGCAGTTCTTC

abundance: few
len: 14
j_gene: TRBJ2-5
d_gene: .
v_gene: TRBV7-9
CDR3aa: CAVGLIGHQETQYF
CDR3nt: TGTGCCGTCGGGTTGATAGGACACCAAGAGACCCAGTACTTC

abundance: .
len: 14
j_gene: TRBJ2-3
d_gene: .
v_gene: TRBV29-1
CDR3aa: CSVEDGFFRDTQYF
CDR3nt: TGCAGCGTTGAAGATGGGTTCTTTAGAGATACGCAGTATTTT

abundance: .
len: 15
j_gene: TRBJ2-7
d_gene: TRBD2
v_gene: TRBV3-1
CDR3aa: CAGSLSGGGSYEQYF
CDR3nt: TGTGCCGGCAGCCTCAGCGGGGGGGGATCCTACGAGCAGTACTTC

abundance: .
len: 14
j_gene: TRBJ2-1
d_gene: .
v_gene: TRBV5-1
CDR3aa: CASSGGGAVNGQFF
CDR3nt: TGCGCCAGCAGCGGTGGGGGGGCCGTCAATGGGCAGTTCTTC

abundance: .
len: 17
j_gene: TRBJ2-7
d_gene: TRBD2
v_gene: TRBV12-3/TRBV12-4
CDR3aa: CASSPGTSGGDEYEQYF
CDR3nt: TGTGCCAGCAGCCCAGGGACTAGCGGGGGGGATGAGTACGAGCAGTACTTC

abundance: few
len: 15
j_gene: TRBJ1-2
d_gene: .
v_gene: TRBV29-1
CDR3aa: CSVGPTLIRAYGYTF
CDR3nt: TGCAGCGTTGGACCCACCTTAATTAGGGCCTATGGCTACACCTTC

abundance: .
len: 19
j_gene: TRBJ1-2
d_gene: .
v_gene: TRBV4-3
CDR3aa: CASSRLTPVQGYQNYGYTF
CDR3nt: TGCGCCAGCAGCCGATTAACCCCGGTACAGGGATATCAAAACTATGGCTACACCTTC

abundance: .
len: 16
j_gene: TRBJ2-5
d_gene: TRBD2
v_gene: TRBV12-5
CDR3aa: CASGATGGEFEETQYF
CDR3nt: TGTGCTAGTGGTGCAACGGGGGGGGAGTTTGAAGAGACCCAGTACTTC

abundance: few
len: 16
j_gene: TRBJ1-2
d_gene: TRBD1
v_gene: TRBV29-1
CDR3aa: CSVEGQGRYRTYGYTF
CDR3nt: TGCAGCGTTGAAGGACAGGGTAGATATCGGACCTATGGCTACACCTTC

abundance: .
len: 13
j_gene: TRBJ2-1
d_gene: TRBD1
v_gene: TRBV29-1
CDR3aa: CSVTRQGFDEQFF
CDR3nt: TGCAGCGTAACAAGACAGGGTTTCGATGAGCAGTTCTTC

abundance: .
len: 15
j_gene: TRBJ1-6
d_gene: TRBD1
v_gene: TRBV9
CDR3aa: CASSVRDRVNSPLHF
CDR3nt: TGTGCCAGCAGCGTCCGGGACAGGGTAAATTCACCCCTCCACTTT

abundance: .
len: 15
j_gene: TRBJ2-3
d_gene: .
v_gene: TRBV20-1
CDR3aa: CSARVALRGSDTQYF
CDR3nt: TGCAGTGCTAGGGTGGCCCTCCGGGGATCAGATACGCAGTATTTT

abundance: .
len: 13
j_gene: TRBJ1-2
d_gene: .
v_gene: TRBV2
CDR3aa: CASQAGRSYGYTF
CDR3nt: TGTGCCAGCCAGGCAGGGAGGAGCTATGGCTACACCTTC

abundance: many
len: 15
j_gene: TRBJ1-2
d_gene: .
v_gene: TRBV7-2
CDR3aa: CASSLSGSLNYGYTF
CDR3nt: TGTGCCAGCAGCTTATCGGGGAGTTTAAACTATGGCTACACCTTC

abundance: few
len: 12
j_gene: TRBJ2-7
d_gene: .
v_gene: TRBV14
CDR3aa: CASSQISYEQYF
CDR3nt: TGTGCCAGCAGCCAAATTTCCTACGAGCAGTACTTC

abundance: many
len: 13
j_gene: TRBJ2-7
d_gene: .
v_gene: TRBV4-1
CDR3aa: CASSQGVTYEQYF
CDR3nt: TGCGCCAGCAGCCAAGGGGTGACCTACGAGCAGTACTTC

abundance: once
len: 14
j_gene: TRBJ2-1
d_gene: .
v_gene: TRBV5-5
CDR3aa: CASSPGSGIDEQFF
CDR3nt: TGTGCCAGCAGTCCGGGGTCAGGGATCGATGAGCAGTTCTTC

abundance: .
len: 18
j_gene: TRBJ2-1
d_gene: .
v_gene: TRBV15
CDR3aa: CATSGGETGGEIYNEQFF
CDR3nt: TGTGCCACCAGCGGGGGTGAGACCGGGGGCGAAATCTACAATGAGCAGTTCTTC

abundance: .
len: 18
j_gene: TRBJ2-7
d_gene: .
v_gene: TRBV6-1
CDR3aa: CASSAAAALGISTYEQYF
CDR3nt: TGTGCCAGCAGTGCGGCGGCGGCGTTAGGGATTAGCACTTACGAGCAGTACTTC

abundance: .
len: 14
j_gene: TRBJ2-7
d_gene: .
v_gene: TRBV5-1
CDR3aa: CASSLGQTGYEQYF
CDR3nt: TGCGCCAGCAGCTTGGGGCAAACTGGCTACGAGCAGTACTTC

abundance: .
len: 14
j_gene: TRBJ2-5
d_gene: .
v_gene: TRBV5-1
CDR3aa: CASSLGYRVETQYF
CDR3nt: TGCGCCAGCAGCTTGGGATACAGGGTGGAGACCCAGTACTTC

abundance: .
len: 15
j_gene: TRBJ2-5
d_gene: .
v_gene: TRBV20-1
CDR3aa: CSASQGGGSEETQYF
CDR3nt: TGCAGTGCTAGCCAGGGCGGGGGCTCGGAAGAGACCCAGTACTTC

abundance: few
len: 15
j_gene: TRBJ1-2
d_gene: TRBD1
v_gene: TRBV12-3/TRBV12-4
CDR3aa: CASSLGSGQGAGYTF
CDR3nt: TGTGCCAGCAGTTTAGGATCGGGACAGGGGGCTGGCTACACCTTC

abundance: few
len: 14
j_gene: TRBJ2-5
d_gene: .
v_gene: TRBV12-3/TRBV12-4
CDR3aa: CASSSTGLSETQYF
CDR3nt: TGTGCCAGCAGTTCAACAGGCTTGTCAGAGACCCAGTACTTC

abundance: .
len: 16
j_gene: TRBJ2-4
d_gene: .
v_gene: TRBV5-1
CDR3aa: CASSFASDRHKNIQYF
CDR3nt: TGCGCCAGCAGCTTCGCCTCGGACCGCCACAAAAACATTCAGTACTTC

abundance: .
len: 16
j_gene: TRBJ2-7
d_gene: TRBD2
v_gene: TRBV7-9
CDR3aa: CASSLPAGGKYYERYF
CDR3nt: TGTGCCAGCAGCTTACCGGCGGGGGGAAAGTACTACGAGCGGTACTTC

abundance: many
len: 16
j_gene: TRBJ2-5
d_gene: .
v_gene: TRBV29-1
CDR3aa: CSVMNPQTGTGETQYF
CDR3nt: TGCAGCGTCATGAACCCCCAAACGGGGACGGGGGAGACCCAGTACTTC

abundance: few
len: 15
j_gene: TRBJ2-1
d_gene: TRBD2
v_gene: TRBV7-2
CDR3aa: CASSLLYGGVREQFF
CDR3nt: TGTGCCAGCAGCTTATTGTACGGGGGGGTCCGTGAGCAGTTCTTC

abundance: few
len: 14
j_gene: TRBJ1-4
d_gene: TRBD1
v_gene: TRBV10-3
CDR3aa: CAISEAQGDEKLFF
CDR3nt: TGTGCCATCAGTGAGGCACAGGGGGACGAAAAACTGTTTTTT